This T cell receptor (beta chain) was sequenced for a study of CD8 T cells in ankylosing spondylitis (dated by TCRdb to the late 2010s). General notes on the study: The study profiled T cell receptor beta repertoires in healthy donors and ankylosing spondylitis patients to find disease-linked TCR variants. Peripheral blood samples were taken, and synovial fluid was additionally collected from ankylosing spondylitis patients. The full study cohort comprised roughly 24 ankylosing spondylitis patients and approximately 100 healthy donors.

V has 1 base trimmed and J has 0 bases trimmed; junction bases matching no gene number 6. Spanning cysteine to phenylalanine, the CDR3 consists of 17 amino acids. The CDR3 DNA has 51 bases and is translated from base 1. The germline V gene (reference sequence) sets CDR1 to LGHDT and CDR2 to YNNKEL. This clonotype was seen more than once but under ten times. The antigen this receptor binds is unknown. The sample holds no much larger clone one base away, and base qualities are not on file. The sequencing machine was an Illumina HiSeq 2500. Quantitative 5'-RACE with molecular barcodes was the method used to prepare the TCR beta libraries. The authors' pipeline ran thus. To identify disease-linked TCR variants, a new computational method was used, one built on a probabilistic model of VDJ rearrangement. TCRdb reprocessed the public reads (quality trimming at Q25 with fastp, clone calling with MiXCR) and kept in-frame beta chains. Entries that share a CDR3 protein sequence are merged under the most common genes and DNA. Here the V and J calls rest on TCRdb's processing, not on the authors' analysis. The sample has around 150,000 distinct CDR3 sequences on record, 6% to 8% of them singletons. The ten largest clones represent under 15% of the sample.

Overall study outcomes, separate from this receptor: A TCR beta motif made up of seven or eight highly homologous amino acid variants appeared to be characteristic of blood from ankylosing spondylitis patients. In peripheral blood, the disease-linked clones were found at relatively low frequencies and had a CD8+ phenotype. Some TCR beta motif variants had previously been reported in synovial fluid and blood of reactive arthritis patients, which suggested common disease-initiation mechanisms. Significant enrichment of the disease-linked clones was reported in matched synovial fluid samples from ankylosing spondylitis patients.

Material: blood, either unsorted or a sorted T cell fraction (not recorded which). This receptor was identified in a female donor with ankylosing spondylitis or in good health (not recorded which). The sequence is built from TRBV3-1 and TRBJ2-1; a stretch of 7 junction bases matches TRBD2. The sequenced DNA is TGTGCCAGCAGCCAAGGTTCGGCTAGCGGCTCCTACAATGAGCAGTTCTTC. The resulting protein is CASSQGSASGSYNEQFF.